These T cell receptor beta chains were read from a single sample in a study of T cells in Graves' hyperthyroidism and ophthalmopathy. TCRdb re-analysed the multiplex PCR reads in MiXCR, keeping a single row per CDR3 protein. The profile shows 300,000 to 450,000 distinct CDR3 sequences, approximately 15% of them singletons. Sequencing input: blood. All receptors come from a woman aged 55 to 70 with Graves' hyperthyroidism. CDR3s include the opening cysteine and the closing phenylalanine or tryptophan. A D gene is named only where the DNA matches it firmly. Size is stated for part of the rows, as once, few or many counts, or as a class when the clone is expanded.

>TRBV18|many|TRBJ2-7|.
TGTGCCAGCTCACCGGGACGGACTTACGAGCAGTACTTC
CASSPGRTYEQYF
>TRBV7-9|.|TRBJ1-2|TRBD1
TGTGCCAGCAGTGATATGACAGGGGACTATGGCTACACCTTC
CASSDMTGDYGYTF
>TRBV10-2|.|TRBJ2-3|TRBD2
TGCGCCAGCAGTGAGTCGGGACTAGCGGGATATACGCAGTATTTT
CASSESGLAGYTQYF
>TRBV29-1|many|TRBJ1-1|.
TGCAGCGTTGACAACCAGAACACTGAAGCTTTCTTT
CSVDNQNTEAFF
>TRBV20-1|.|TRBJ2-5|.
TGCAGTGCTAGAGAAGAATTGGAGACCCAGTACTTC
CSAREELETQYF
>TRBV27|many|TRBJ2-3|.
TGTGCCAGCAGTTCCCCTCCCACAGATACGCAGTATTTT
CASSSPPTDTQYF
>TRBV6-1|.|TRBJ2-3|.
TGTGCCAGCAGTCCGACACGCCAGACAATCACAGATACGCAGTATTTT
CASSPTRQTITDTQYF
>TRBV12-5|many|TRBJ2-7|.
TGTGCGTCACAGGGCGACTCCTACGAGCAGTACTTC
CASQGDSYEQYF
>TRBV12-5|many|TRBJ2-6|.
TGTGCTAGTGGTGCAACCCGGGCAGGTCTCCTCTCTGGGGCCAACGTCCTGACTTTC
CASGATRAGLLSGANVLTF
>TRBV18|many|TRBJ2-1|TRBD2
TGTGCCAGCTCACCTAGGACTAGTTCGGGCAATGAGCAGTTCTTC
CASSPRTSSGNEQFF
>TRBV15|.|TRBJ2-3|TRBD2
TGTGCCACCAGCGTGCGCGGGAGTGCAGATACGCAGTATTTT
CATSVRGSADTQYF
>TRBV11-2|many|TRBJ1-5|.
TGTGCCAGCAGCTTAGGAAGGTTGGCAGGTGAGGCCAATCAGCCCCAGCATTTT
CASSLGRLAGEANQPQHF
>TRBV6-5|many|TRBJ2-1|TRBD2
TGTGCCAGCAGTTACTCCCTAGCGGGAGCTTCCAATGAGCAGTTCTTC
CASSYSLAGASNEQFF
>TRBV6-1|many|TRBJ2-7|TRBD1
TGTGCCAGCAGCTCCCCTAGACAGGGTCAAGGGGACTACGAGCAGTACTTC
CASSSPRQGQGDYEQYF
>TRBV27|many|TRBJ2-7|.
TGTGCCAGCAGTGTGCGGGGGCGGAGCTCCTACGAGCAGTACTTC
CASSVRGRSSYEQYF
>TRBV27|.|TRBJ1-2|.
TGTGCCAGCAGTCTGGGGGGGTCAGGAGGCTACACCTTC
CASSLGGSGGYTF
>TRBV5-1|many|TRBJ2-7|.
TGCGCCAGCAGCAACCGCGCATCGGCAAGTCTCGAGCAGTACTTC
CASSNRASASLEQYF
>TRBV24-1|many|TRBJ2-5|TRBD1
TGTGCCACCAGTGATTGGGACAGGGGAGGAGAGACCCAGTACTTC
CATSDWDRGGETQYF
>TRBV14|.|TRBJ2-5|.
TGTGCCAGCAGCCAAGATTGGGCGGTCCAAGAGACCCAGTACTTC
CASSQDWAVQETQYF
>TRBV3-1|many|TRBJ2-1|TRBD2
TGTGCCAGCAGCCAAGACACTAGCGGGAGAGTTATGGATGAGCAGTTCTTC
CASSQDTSGRVMDEQFF
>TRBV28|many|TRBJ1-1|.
TGTGCCAGCAATTTCATGAACACTGAAGCTTTCTTT
CASNFMNTEAFF
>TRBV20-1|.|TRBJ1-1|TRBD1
TGCAGTGCCCAGAAGACAGGGGGCACTGAAGCTTTCTTT
CSAQKTGGTEAFF
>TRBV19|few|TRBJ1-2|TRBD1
TGTGCCAGTAGTATCCCGGACAGGGTGAGACCTAACTATGGCTACACCTTC
CASSIPDRVRPNYGYTF
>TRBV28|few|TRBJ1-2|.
TGTGCCAGCAGTTCTCTGGGCACGGAGGGGAATAACTATGGCTACACCTTC
CASSSLGTEGNNYGYTF